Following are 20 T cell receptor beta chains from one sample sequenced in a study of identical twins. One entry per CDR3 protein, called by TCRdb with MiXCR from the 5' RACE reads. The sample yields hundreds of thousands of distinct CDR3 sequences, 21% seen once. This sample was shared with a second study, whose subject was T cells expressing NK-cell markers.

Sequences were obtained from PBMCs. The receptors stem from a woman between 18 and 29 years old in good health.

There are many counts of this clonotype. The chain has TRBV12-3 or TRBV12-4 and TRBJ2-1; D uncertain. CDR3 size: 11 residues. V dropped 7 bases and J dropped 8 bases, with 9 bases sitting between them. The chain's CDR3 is CASIPTDEQFF. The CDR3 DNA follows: TGTGCCAGCATTCCTACCGATGAGCAGTTCTTC.

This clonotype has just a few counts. CDR3 amino acids: CSAILAGGGDTQYF. The CDR3 DNA follows: TGCAGTGCCATCCTAGCGGGAGGGGGGGATACGCAGTATTTT. The genes are TRBV20-1 and TRBJ2-3; 12 nucleotides match TRBD2. J was trimmed by 6 bases and V by 6 bases; bases with no gene match: 7. Germline V gives CDR1 DFQATT, CDR2 SNEGSKA (reference sequence). CDR3 length equals 14 residues.

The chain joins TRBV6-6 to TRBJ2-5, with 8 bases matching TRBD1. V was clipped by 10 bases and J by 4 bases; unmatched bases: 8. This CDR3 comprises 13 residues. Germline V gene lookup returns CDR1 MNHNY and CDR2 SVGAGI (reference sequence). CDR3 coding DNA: TGTGCCACCCAAGACAGGGGAAGAGAGACCCAGTACTTC. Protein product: CATQDRGRETQYF.

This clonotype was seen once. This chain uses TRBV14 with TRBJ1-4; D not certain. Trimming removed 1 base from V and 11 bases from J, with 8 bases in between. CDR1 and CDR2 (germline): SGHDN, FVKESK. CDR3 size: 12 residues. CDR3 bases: TGTGCCAGCAGCCAAGCCTCCGGGAAACTGTTTTTT. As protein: CASSQASGKLFF.

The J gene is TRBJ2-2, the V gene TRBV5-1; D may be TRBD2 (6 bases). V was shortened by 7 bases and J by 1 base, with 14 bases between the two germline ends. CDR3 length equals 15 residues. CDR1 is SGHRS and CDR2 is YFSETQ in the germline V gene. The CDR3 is CASSQVGGNTGELFF. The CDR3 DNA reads TGCGCCAGCTCTCAGGTGGGGGGGAACACCGGGGAGCTGTTTTTT.

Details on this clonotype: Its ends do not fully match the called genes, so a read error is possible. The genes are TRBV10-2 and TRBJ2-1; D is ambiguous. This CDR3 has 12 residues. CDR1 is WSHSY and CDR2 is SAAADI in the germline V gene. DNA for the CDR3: TGCGCCAGCGGTGAGGCGCTGAATGAGCAGTTCTTC. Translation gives CASGEALNEQFF.

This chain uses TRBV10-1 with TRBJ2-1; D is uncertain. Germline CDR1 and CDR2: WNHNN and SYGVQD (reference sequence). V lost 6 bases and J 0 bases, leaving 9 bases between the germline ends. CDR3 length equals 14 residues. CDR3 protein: CASRRVGSYNEQFF. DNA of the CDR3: TGCGCCAGCAGACGCGTGGGCTCCTACAATGAGCAGTTCTTC.

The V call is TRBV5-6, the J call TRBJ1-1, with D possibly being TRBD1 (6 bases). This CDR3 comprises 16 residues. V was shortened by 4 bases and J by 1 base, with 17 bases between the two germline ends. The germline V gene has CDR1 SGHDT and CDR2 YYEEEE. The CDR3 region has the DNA TGTGCCAGCAGCCGCTGGGGCGACAGGTCGAACACTGAAGCTTTCTTT. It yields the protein CASSRWGDRSNTEAFF.

In nucleotides, the CDR3 is TGTGCCAGCAGCTTAGACAGGGTTCATGGCTACACCTTC. It is translated as CASSLDRVHGYTF. The chain joins TRBV7-8 to TRBJ1-2, with a possible D match to TRBD1 (6 bases). The CDR3 totals 13 residues. The germline V gene has CDR1 SGHVS and CDR2 FQNEAQ. The V gene lost 1 base and the J gene lost 6 bases, with 9 bases spanning the gap.

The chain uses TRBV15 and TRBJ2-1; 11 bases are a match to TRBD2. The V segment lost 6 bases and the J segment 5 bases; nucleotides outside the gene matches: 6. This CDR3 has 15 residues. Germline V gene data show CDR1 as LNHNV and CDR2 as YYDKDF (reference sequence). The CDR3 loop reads CATRTLAGGHNEQFF. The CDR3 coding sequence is TGTGCCACCAGAACTCTAGCGGGAGGACACAATGAGCAGTTCTTC.

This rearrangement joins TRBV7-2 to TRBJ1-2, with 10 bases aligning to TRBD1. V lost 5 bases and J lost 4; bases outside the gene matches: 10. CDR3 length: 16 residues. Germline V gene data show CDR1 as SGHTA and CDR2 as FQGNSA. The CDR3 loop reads CASSRNRDRGSYGYTF. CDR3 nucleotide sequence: TGTGCCAGCAGCCGTAACCGGGACAGGGGATCCTATGGCTACACCTTC.

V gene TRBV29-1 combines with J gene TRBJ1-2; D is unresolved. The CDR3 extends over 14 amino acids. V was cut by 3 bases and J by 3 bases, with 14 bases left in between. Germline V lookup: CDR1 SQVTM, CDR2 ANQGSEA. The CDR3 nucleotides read TGCAGCGTTGAGCCTAATTTCTCGTACTATGGCTACACCTTC. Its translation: CSVEPNFSYYGYTF.

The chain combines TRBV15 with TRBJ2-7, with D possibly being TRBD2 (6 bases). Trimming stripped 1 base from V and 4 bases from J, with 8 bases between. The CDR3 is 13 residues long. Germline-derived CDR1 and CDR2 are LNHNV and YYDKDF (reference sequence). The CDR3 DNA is TGTGCCACCAGCAGAGGGGGGGAGTACGAGCAGTACTTC. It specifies CATSRGGEYEQYF. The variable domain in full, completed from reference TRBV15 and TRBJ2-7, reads DAMVIQNPRYQVTQFGKPVTLSCSQTLNHNVMYWYQQKSSQAPKLLFHYYDKDFNNEADTPDNFQSRRPNTSFCFLDIRSPGLGDTAMYLCATSRGGEYEQYFGPGTRLTVT.

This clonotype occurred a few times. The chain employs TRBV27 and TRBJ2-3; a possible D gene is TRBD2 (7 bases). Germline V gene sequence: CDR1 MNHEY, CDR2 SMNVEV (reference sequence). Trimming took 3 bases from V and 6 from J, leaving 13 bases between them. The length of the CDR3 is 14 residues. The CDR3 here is CASSLDGGADTQYF. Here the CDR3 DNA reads TGTGCCAGCAGTTTGGATGGGGGGGCGGATACGCAGTATTTT.

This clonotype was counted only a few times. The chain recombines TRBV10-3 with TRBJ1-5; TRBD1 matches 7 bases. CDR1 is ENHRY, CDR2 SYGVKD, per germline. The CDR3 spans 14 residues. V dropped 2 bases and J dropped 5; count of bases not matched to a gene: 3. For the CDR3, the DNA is TGTGCCATCAGTGAGGGGCAGGGGGATCAGCCCCAGCATTTT. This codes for CAISEGQGDQPQHF.

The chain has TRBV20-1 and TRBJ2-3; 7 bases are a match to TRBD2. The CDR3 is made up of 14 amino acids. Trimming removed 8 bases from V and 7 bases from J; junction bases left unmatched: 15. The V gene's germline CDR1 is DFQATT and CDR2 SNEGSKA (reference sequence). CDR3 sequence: CSTSSGGSGHTQYF. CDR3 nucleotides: TGCAGTACATCTTCCGGGGGTAGCGGGCATACGCAGTATTTT.

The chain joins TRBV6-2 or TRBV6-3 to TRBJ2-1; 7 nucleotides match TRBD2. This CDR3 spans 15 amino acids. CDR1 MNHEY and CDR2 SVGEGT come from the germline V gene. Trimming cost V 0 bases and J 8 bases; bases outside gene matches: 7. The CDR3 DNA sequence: TGTGCCAGCAGTTACTCGACTAGCCCATGGTATGAGCAGTTCTTC. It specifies CASSYSTSPWYEQFF.

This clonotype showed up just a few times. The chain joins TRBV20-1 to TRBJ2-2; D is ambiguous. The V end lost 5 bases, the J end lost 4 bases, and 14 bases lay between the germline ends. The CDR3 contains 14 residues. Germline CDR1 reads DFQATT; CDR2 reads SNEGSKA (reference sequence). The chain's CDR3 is CSAVKQDSTGELFF. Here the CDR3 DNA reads TGCAGTGCTGTAAAACAAGACTCCACCGGGGAGCTGTTTTTT.

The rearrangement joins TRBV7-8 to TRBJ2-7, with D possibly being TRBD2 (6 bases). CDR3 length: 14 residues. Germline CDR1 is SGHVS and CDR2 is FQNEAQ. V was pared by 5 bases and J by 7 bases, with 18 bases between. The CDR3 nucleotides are TGTGCCAGCAGCCCCGGGACTCGCGCAGAAGAGCAGTACTTC. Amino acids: CASSPGTRAEEQYF.

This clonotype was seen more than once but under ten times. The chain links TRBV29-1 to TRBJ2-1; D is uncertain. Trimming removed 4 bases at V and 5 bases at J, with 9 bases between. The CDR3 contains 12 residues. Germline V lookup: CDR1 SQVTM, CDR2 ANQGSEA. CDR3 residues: CSVVRRHNEQFF. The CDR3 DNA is TGCAGCGTTGTTCGGCGGCACAATGAGCAGTTCTTC.